The rows below give T cell receptor beta chains drawn from one sample of a study of shared clonotypes between healthy human individuals. The table came from immunoSEQ multiplex PCR; TCRdb's copy has only in-frame clones and leaves some out. The table lists roughly 2,000,000 clones, about 95% of them singletons. The material sequenced was naive CD8+ T cells sorted from blood. The receptors come from a man between 18 and 29 years old in good health. The CDR3 runs from the conserved cysteine through the conserved F or W. D genes are given only for firm matches. Size is stated for part of the rows, as once, few or many counts, or as a class when the clone is expanded.

size,D,length,J,V,DNA,CDR3
once,.,14,TRBJ2-1,TRBV9,TGTGCCAGCAGCGTAGCTACGGAGGAGACGCCACAGTTCTTC,CASSVATEETPQFF
.,TRBD1,14,TRBJ1-4,TRBV14,TGTGCCAGCAGCCCGACAGGGAGAGGGGAAAAACTGTTTTTT,CASSPTGRGEKLFF
.,.,15,TRBJ2-7,TRBV11-1,TGTGCCAGCAGCTTAGCCACTACTGGCTCCTACGAGCAGTACTTC,CASSLATTGSYEQYF
.,.,14,TRBJ1-5,TRBV27,TGTGCCAGCAGGCGGGGAGGGAGCAATCAGCCCCAGCATTTT,CASRRGGSNQPQHF
once,TRBD2,19,TRBJ2-2,TRBV11-2,TGTGCCAGCAGCTCCTTAAACGGGGGGCTAGCGGGAAACACCGGGGAGCTGTTTTTT,CASSSLNGGLAGNTGELFF
.,.,16,TRBJ1-6,TRBV11-2,TGTGCCAGCAGTCACGCAGGGAGCTCCTATAATTCACCCCTCCACTTT,CASSHAGSSYNSPLHF
.,.,13,TRBJ2-7,TRBV27,TGTGCCAGCAGACTCAGAACAGGGAACGAGCAGTACTTC,CASRLRTGNEQYF
.,.,13,TRBJ1-1,TRBV13,TGTGCCAGCAGCATACGGGAGGACACTGAAGCTTTCTTT,CASSIREDTEAFF
.,.,14,TRBJ2-2,TRBV2,TGTGCCAGCAACGGGAACCCGGGCACCGGGGAGCTGTTTTTT,CASNGNPGTGELFF
.,.,15,TRBJ2-7,TRBV7-9,TGTGCCAGCAGCTTAGGTGGAGGGGCCCCCTACGAGCAGTACTTC,CASSLGGGAPYEQYF
.,.,12,TRBJ2-1,TRBV15,TGTGCCACCAGCATCAGAGGCGATGAGCAGTTCTTC,CATSIRGDEQFF
.,TRBD2,18,TRBJ2-1,TRBV27,TGTGCCAGCAGTTTTCTTGGGACGTGGGCGGGAGAAGGGGATGAGCAGTTCTTC,CASSFLGTWAGEGDEQFF
.,.,16,TRBJ2-2,TRBV27,TGTGCCAGCAGTTTATTGGGGGTAGTCGACACCGGGGAGCTGTTTTTT,CASSLLGVVDTGELFF
.,.,15,TRBJ1-1,TRBV5-1,TGCGCCAGCAGCGCGGGAGGCAGGACGGTCACTGAAGCTTTCTTT,CASSAGGRTVTEAFF
.,.,13,TRBJ2-7,TRBV5-6,TGTGCCAGCAGCTTGGTAAGTAGCGCCGAGCAGTACTTC,CASSLVSSAEQYF
.,.,15,TRBJ2-7,TRBV7-2,TGTGCCAGCAGCTTAGCTGGGGGATCTTCCTACGAGCAGTACTTC,CASSLAGGSSYEQYF
.,.,14,TRBJ2-7,TRBV19,TGTGCCAGTAGTATGTGGGGGCAGACCTACGAGCAGTACTTC,CASSMWGQTYEQYF
.,TRBD2,16,TRBJ2-7,TRBV5-5,TGTGCCAGCAGCTATCGACTAGCGGGAGACTCCTACGAGCAGTACTTC,CASSYRLAGDSYEQYF
.,.,14,TRBJ1-2,TRBV28,TGTGCCAGCACCCTGAGCGGAGGGGGCTATGGCTACACCTTC,CASTLSGGGYGYTF
.,TRBD2,17,TRBJ2-1,TRBV27,TGTGCCAGCAGTTTCCCTTGGGCGGGGGGCTCCTACAATGAGCAGTTCTTC,CASSFPWAGGSYNEQFF
.,.,13,TRBJ1-5,TRBV6-5,TGTGCCAGCAGTTCGTCTTGGGATCAGCCCCAGCATTTT,CASSSSWDQPQHF
.,.,14,TRBJ1-1,TRBV9,TGTGCCAGCAGCCCCTTAATGGGGGTTACTGAAGCTTTCTTT,CASSPLMGVTEAFF
.,.,15,TRBJ2-2,TRBV28,TGTGCCAGCAGTATCCGGGGGGCCGACACCGGGGAGCTGTTTTTT,CASSIRGADTGELFF
.,TRBD1,14,TRBJ1-1,TRBV27,TGTGCCAGCAGTAAAGGGGGACAGGGGGTTGAAGCTTTCTTT,CASSKGGQGVEAFF
.,TRBD2,13,TRBJ2-7,TRBV6-5,TGTGCCAGCAGTTCCGGGGGGGACTACGAGCAGTACTTC,CASSSGGDYEQYF
.,.,13,TRBJ1-2,TRBV10-2,TGCGCCAGCCTAGAGCAGGGGCCTTATGGCTACACCTTC,CASLEQGPYGYTF
.,.,11,TRBJ2-7,TRBV30,TGTGCCTGGACCTGGGGCTACGAGCAGTACTTC,CAWTWGYEQYF
.,TRBD2,15,TRBJ2-7,TRBV4-1,TGCGCCAGCAGCCAACAGGGACTAGCGATCTACGAGCAGTACTTC,CASSQQGLAIYEQYF
.,.,11,TRBJ2-7,TRBV11-2,TGTGCCAGCAGCGTAAGTTACGAGCAGTACTTC,CASSVSYEQYF